This TCR beta chain was found in a study of control samples from healthy donors and cancer patients (dated by TCRdb to 2020 to 2022). Including cysteine and phenylalanine, the CDR3 has 16 amino acids. Of the read, only the CDR3 DNA is kept; its 48 bases are in frame from base 1. From V the trimming removes 3 bases and from J it removes 0 bases, while the gene matches leave 8 bases of the junction unaccounted for. With regard to this clone: The target of this receptor is not known. No much larger clone exists at a distance of one base, and base qualities are not known.

Library construction relied on the immunoSEQ multiplex PCR assay. Held by TCRdb, this immuneACCESS table contains in-frame sequences only and omits some clones. Under half of the omission traces to an unresolved V gene where checked; the cause of the rest is unknown. The sample profile shows roughly 81,000 clones; 84% of them were found once. The ten top clones hold roughly 10% of the sample. Specimen: PBMCs. The receptor chain draws on TRBV23-1 and TRBJ2-7, and TRBD1 aligns with 7 junction nucleotides. TRBV23-1 is an ORF, and what it does is uncertain. The clonotype originates from a man aged 55 to 70 with head and neck cancer. The nucleotide sequence is TGCGCCAGCAGTCATAAACAGGGGCAATTCTCCTACGAGCAGTACTTC. Its translation is CASSHKQGQFSYEQYF.